This T cell receptor (beta chain) was sequenced in a study of shared clonotypes between healthy human individuals. Study-wide results and caveats: It was the non-shared clonotypes that had lower generation probabilities than clonotypes shared by all four donors. Owing to a small donor count, the genetic and exposure-history diversity represented was limited.

Genomic DNA belonging to each subset was distributed in equal measure over several immunoSEQ plates. The table came from immunoSEQ multiplex PCR; TCRdb's copy has only in-frame clones and leaves some out. The repertoire holds about 2.2 million clones, with just over 90% as singletons. Naive CD8 cells lacked CD45RO and underwent positive selection for CCR7, leaving out terminally differentiated effector memory CD45RA+ cells. Every donor was a Caucasian adult from Nashville, Tennessee. Remarks on this clone: The antigen is not known.

Sequencing was performed on naive CD8+ T cells from PBMCs. This receptor was taken from a man aged 18 to 29 in good health. Some clones in this sample may be carry-over from other donors' samples.

The CDR3 sequence is CASGLAGTLGHEQFF. The CDR3 bases are TGTGCCAGCGGGCTAGCGGGTACCCTTGGGCATGAGCAGTTCTTC. The chain has TRBV27 and TRBJ2-1, with 8 bases matching TRBD2. V lost 8 bases and J lost 8; bases outside the gene matches: 14. The CDR3 totals 15 residues. Germline CDR1 reads MNHEY; CDR2 reads SMNVEV (reference sequence).